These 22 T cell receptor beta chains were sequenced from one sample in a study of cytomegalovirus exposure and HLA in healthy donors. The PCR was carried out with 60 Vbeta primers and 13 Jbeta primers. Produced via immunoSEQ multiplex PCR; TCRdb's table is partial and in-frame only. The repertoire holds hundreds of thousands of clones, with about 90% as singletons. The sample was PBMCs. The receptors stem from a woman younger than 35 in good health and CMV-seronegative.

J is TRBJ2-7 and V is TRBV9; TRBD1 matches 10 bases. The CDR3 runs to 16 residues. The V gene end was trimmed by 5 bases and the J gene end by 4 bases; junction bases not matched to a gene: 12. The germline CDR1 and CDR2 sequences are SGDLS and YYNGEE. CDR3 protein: CASSFTPGQGIYEQYF. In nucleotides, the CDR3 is TGTGCCAGCAGTTTCACACCGGGACAGGGGATTTACGAGCAGTACTTC.

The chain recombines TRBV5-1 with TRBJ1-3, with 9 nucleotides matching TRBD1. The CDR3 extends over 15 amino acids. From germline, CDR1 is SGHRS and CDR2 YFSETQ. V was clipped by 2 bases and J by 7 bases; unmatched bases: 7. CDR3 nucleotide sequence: TGCGCCAGCAGCTTTTCCGGGACAGGGCTCAACACCATATATTTT. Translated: CASSFSGTGLNTIYF.

In nucleotides, the CDR3 is TGCGCCAGCAGGACCGAAACGGGACAGGCAAATGGAAACACCATATATTTT. As protein: CASRTETGQANGNTIYF. The V gene is TRBV23-1, the J gene TRBJ1-3; 8 nucleotides line up with TRBD1. TRBV23-1 is recorded as an ORF, its role being uncertain. J lost 3 bases, V lost 6 bases, and 13 bases had no gene match. The CDR3 extends over 17 amino acids.

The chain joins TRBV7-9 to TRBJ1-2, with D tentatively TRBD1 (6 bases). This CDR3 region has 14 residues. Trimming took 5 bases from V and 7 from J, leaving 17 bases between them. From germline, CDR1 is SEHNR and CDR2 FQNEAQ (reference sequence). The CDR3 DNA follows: TGTGCCAGCAGCCCCCAAACAGGGTGGGGTGGCTACACCTTC. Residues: CASSPQTGWGGYTF.

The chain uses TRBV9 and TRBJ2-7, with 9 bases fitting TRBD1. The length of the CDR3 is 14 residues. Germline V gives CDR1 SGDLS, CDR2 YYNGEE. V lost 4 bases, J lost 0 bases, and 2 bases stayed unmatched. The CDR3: CASSLQGASYEQYF. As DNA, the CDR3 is TGTGCCAGCAGCCTACAGGGGGCCTCCTACGAGCAGTACTTC.

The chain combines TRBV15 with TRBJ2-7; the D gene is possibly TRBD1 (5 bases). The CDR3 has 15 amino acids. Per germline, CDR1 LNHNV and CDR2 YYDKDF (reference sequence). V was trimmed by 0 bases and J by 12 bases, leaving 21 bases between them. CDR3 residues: CATSRDSRTRPVLYF. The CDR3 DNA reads TGTGCCACCAGCAGAGATAGCAGGACACGGCCCGTTCTGTACTTC.

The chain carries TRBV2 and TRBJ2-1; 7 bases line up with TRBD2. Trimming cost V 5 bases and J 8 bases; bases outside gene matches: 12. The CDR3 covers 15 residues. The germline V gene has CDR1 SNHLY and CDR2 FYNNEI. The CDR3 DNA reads TGTGCCAGCAGTCCTGAGGGACTAATTCCGTATGAGCAGTTCTTC. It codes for CASSPEGLIPYEQFF.

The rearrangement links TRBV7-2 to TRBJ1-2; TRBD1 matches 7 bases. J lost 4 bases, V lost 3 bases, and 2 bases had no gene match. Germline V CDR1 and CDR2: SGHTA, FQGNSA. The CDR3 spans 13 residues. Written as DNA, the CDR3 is TGTGCCAGCAGCTTGACAGGGCCCTATGGCTACACCTTC. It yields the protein CASSLTGPYGYTF.

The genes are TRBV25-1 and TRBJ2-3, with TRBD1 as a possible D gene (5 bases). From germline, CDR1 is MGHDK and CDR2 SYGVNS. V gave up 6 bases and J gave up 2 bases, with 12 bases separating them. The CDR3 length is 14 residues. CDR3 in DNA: TGTGCCAGCAGCCTGGGGCTTACCACAGATACGCAGTATTTT. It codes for CASSLGLTTDTQYF.

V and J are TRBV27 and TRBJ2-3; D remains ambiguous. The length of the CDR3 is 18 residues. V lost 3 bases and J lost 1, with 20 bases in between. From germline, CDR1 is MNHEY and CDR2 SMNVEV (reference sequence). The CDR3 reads CASSLYPLPPRGTDTQYF. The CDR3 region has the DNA TGTGCCAGCAGTTTGTATCCACTCCCCCCCCGGGGCACAGATACGCAGTATTTT.

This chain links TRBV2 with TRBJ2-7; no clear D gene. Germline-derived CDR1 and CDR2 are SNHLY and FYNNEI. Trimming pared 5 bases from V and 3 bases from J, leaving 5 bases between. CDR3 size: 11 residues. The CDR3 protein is CASSPFYEQYF. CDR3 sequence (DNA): TGTGCCAGCAGTCCCTTCTACGAGCAGTACTTC.

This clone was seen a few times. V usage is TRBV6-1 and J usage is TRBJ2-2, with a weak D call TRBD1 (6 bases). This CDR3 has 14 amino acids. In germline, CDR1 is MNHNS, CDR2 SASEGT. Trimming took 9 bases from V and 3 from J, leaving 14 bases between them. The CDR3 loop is CASDRQGDTGELFF. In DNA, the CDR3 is TGTGCCAGTGACAGGCAGGGTGACACCGGGGAGCTGTTTTTT.

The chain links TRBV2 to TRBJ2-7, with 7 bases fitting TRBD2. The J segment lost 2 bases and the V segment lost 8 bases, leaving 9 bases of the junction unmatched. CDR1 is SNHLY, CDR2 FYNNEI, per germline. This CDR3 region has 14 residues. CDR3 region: CASQPPRGTYEQYF. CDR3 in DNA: TGTGCCAGCCAACCCCCGCGGGGGACCTACGAGCAGTACTTC.

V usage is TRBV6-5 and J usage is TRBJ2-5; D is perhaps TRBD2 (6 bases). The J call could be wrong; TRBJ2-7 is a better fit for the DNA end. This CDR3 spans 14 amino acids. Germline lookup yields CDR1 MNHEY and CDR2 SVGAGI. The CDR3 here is CASSYSRGNYEQYF. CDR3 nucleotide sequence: TGTGCCAGCAGTTACTCGCGGGGTAATTACGAGCAGTACTTC.

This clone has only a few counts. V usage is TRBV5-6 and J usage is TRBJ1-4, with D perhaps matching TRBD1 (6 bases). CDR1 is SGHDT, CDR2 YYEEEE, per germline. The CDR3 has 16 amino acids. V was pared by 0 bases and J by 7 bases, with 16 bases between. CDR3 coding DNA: TGTGCCAGCAGCTTGGAGGGAAAGGGGGTTCGTGAAAAACTGTTTTTT. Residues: CASSLEGKGVREKLFF.

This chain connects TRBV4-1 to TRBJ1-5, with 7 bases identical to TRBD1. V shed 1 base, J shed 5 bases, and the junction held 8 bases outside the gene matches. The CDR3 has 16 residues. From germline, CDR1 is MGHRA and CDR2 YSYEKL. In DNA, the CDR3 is TGCGCCAGCAGCCAAGGACAGGGCCCACTCCATCAGCCCCAGCATTTT. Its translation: CASSQGQGPLHQPQHF.

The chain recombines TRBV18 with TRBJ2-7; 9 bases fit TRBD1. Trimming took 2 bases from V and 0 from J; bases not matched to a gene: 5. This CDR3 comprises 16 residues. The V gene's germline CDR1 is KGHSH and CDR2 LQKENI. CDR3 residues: CASSPGTGSTSYEQYF. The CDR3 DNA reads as TGTGCCAGCTCACCAGGGACAGGGTCAACCTCCTACGAGCAGTACTTC.

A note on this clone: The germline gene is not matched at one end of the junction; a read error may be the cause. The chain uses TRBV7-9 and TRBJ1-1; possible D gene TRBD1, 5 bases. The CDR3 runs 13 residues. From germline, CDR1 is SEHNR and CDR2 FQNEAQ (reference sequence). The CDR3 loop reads CSSSLKGDTEAFF. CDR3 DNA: TGTTCCAGCAGCTTGAAAGGGGACACTGAAGCTTTCTTT.

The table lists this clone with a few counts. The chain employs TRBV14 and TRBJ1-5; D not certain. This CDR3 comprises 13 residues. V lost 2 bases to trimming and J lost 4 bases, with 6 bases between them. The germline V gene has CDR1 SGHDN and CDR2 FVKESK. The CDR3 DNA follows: TGTGCCAGCAGCCAACCAGAAAATCAGCCCCAGCATTTT. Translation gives CASSQPENQPQHF.

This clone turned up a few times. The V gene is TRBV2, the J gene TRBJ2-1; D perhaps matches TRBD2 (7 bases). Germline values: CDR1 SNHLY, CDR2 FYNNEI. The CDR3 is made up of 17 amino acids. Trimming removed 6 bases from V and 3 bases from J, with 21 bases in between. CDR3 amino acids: CASRLAGAPNRYNEQFF. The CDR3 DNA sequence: TGTGCCAGCAGGCTTGCGGGGGCCCCAAACCGCTACAATGAGCAGTTCTTC.

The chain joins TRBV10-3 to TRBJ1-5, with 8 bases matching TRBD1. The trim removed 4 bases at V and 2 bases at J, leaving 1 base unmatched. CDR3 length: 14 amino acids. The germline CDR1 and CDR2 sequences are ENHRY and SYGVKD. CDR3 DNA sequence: TGTGCCATCAGTGCAGGGGGCGGCAATCAGCCCCAGCATTTT. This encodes CAISAGGGNQPQHF.

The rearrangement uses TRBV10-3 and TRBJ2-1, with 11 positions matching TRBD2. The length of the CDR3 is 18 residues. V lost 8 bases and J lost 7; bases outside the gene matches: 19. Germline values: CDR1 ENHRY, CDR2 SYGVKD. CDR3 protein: CAIHGQRQGSSGGNEQFF. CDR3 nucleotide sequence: TGTGCCATCCATGGACAACGACAGGGGTCTAGCGGGGGGAATGAGCAGTTCTTC.